The entry below describes one T cell receptor (beta chain). These data belong to a study of blood T cell repertoires in COVID-19. Study-wide background: Samples of COVID-19 (acute and convalescent) were obtained from the United States, Italy and Spain. From T cells, B-cell-depleted T cells, or PBMCs came the material, which was cDNA or gDNA.

The CDR3 has 12 amino acids. Trimming removed 2 bases at V and 6 bases at J, with 4 bases between. Germline CDR1 and CDR2: SEHNR and FQNEAQ (reference sequence). Original methodology: Estimates of nucleated cell counts were drawn from the amplification of reference gene primers. Sequenced by immunoSEQ multiplex PCR; TCRdb stores in-frame clones only, minus some. V, J and clone size are taken as reported in that table, and D and trimming were inferred from the DNA itself. The sample has 60,000 or so clones; around 86% are singletons. The sequence was obtained from a human donor in a cohort sampled during active COVID-19. J is TRBJ1-4 and V is TRBV7-9; no firm D call. The material sequenced was peripheral blood. DNA of the CDR3: TGTGCCAGCAGCTTACTTGATGAAAAACTGTTTTTT. The encoded protein is CASSLLDEKLFF.